Following are 4 T cell receptor beta chains from one sample sequenced in a study of T cell responses to AZD1222 COVID-19 vaccine. Produced via immunoSEQ multiplex PCR; TCRdb's table is partial and in-frame only. The sample has about 100,000 clones, less than 90% seen once. This specimen consisted of peripheral blood, obtained on day 0 of AZD1222 vaccination. These receptors were collected from an adult in good health.

This clone was counted only a few times. The chain has TRBV5-6 and TRBJ1-1, with D hard to call. Deletions cut 1 base from V and 2 bases from J, with 15 bases between. Germline V lookup: CDR1 SGHDT, CDR2 YYEEEE. This CDR3 has 16 amino acids. CDR3 protein: CASSLKILRLNTEAFF. In DNA, the CDR3 is TGTGCCAGCAGCTTGAAAATTCTACGGTTAAACACTGAAGCTTTCTTT. Full variable domain (remainder filled in from reference TRBV5-6 and TRBJ1-1): DAGVTQSPTHLIKTRGQQVTLRCSPKSGHDTVSWYQQALGQGPQFIFQYYEEEERQRGNFPDRFSGHQFPNYSSELNVNALLLGDSALYLCASSLKILRLNTEAFFGQGTRLTVV.

The rearrangement links TRBV19 to TRBJ2-5, with unresolved D. Germline loops: CDR1 LNHDA, CDR2 SQIVND (reference sequence). The CDR3 totals 14 residues. The V and J ends lost 1 base and 0 bases respectively, with 6 bases between them. CDR3 nucleotide sequence: TGTGCCAGTAGTATAGTGCCGTACCAAGAGACCCAGTACTTC. This gives the protein CASSIVPYQETQYF.

The V call is TRBV4-1, the J call TRBJ1-2, with 7 bases that match TRBD1. The ends lost 4 bases at V and 4 bases at J; junction bases unmatched: 21. The CDR3 sequence is 19 residues long. Germline loops: CDR1 MGHRA, CDR2 YSYEKL. The DNA for the CDR3 is TGCGCCAGCAGCCTCCGACAGGGTAGTTTCGAGGGGTCTCCCTATGGCTACACCTTC. This sequence encodes CASSLRQGSFEGSPYGYTF.

The chain recombines TRBV12-3 or TRBV12-4 with TRBJ2-1; D remains unclear. The V end was cut by 6 bases, the J end by 7 bases, with 7 bases between. This CDR3 contains 11 residues. The CDR3 nucleotides are TGTGCCAGCAGCCCCTTGAATGAGCAGTTCTTC. Its translation: CASSPLNEQFF.